The entry below gives a single T cell receptor (beta chain) sequence along with its context. Next came a second PCR, run for about 7 to 12 cycles, which used a sample-barcoded 5' primer along with a J-beta primer mix. Each cDNA molecule, via a template-switch adaptor with 12 random nucleotides, was tagged. The yield of each sample was at least 3 million CDR3-containing paired-end reads. TCRdb passed the 5' RACE reads through MiXCR, listing each CDR3 protein once. Of roughly 1.4 million distinct CDR3 sequences in the sample, 59% are singletons; the top ten hold over 6.5%. This CDR3 spans 16 amino acids. Germline CDR1 MNHEY, CDR2 SMNVEV (reference sequence). Germline trimming cut 5 bases from V and 5 bases from J; bases unmatched to any gene: 7. The sample belongs to a study of blood T cells in healthy people across ages.

The sequenced sample consisted of blood. This chain connects TRBV27 to TRBJ2-2, with 11 bases aligning to TRBD1. The receptor was derived from a man between 18 and 35 years old in good health. CDR3 in amino acids: CASSVRTGGLTGELFF. In nucleotides, the CDR3 is TGTGCCAGCAGTGTCCGGACAGGGGGCCTAACCGGGGAGCTGTTTTTT.